A single sample gave rise to the 18 T cell receptor beta chains below, sequenced in a study of OX40 agonist ivuxolimab in advanced cancers. Repertoires were generated with immunoSEQ multiplex PCR, while TCRdb's copy carries only in-frame clones and drops some. Of roughly 76,000 clones listed, 75% to 90% are singletons. Sample: CD4+ or CD8+ T cells sorted from blood, taken in a trial of the OX40 agonist ivuxolimab. All receptors derive from an adult with an advanced solid tumor such as melanoma, head and neck, liver or kidney cancer.

This clone was counted once. The chain uses TRBV7-9 and TRBJ2-1; no clear D gene. The CDR3 is 16 amino acids. Germline V gene data show CDR1 as SEHNR and CDR2 as FQNEAQ (reference sequence). Trimming took 0 bases from V and 0 from J, leaving 9 bases between them. The CDR3 DNA reads as TGTGCCAGCAGCTTAGCGCTTAGCCACTCCTACAATGAGCAGTTCTTC. It translates to CASSLALSHSYNEQFF.

V is TRBV7-9 and J is TRBJ2-5; no clear D gene. The CDR3 length is 15 residues. Trimming removed 7 bases at V and 2 bases at J, with 17 bases between. Per germline, CDR1 SEHNR and CDR2 FQNEAQ (reference sequence). The CDR3 DNA is TGTGCCAGCACTCCGGTACGGGCGGTTCAAGAGACCCAGTACTTC. Its translation: CASTPVRAVQETQYF.

The rearrangement uses TRBV6-1 and TRBJ1-2; 7 nucleotides agree with TRBD1. V shed 3 bases, J shed 5 bases, and the junction held 15 bases outside the gene matches. Germline V gives CDR1 MNHNS, CDR2 SASEGT. CDR3 length: 17 amino acids. CDR3 bases: TGTGCCAGCAGTGAGGTCCCCGTGGGACAGAGGTGGTATGGCTACACCTTC. It encodes CASSEVPVGQRWYGYTF.

With respect to this clone: A far larger clone is one nucleotide away, so this likely arose from a read error. Other DNA sequences in this sample translate to the same CDR3. This chain links TRBV4-1 with TRBJ2-7, with unresolved D. Trimming took 1 base from V and 5 from J, leaving 12 bases between them. CDR3 size: 14 residues. Germline-derived CDR1 and CDR2 are MGHRA and YSYEKL. As DNA, the CDR3 is TGCGCCAGCAGCCAAGGGGGTTCAAGCCACGAGCAGTACTTC. Translating it yields CASSQGGSSHEQYF.

V and J are TRBV29-1 and TRBJ1-1; D is unresolved. The V end was cut by 1 base, the J end by 2 bases, with 23 bases between. Per the germline V gene, CDR1 is SQVTM and CDR2 is ANQGSEA. There are 18 residues in the CDR3. The CDR3 DNA reads as TGCAGCGTTGAAGTCATACCAATCGCTGGTCCGATCAACACTGAAGCTTTCTTT. Protein sequence: CSVEVIPIAGPINTEAFF. The full variable domain, its missing parts supplied by reference TRBV29-1 and TRBJ1-1, is SAVISQKPSRDICQRGTSLTIQCQVDSQVTMMFWYRQQPGQSLTLIATANQGSEATYESGFVIDKFPISRPNLTFSTLTVSNMSPEDSSIYLCSVEVIPIAGPINTEAFFGQGTRLTVV.

This clone was observed a handful of times. The V call is TRBV6-1, the J call TRBJ1-5; possible D gene TRBD1, 6 bases. The CDR3 has 16 amino acids. CDR1 MNHNS and CDR2 SASEGT come from the germline V gene. V was cut by 1 base and J by 2 bases, with 12 bases left in between. This CDR3 reads CASSEGGGLGNQPQHF. The CDR3 DNA sequence: TGTGCCAGCAGTGAAGGAGGGGGTTTAGGCAATCAGCCCCAGCATTTT.

CDR3 bases: TGTGCCAGCAGTTCGGGGTACTCCTACGAGCAGTACTTC. Encoded protein: CASSSGYSYEQYF. The chain has TRBV11-3 and TRBJ2-5, with a tentative D call TRBD2 (5 bases). The DNA end is more similar to TRBJ2-7, so the J call may be wrong. The germline CDR1 and CDR2 sequences are SGHNT and YENEEA. The CDR3 runs to 13 residues.

The chain is built from TRBV27 and TRBJ1-5; possibly TRBD1 for D (6 bases). The CDR3 has 13 residues. V was clipped by 2 bases and J by 9 bases, with 11 bases between them. CDR1 MNHEY and CDR2 SMNVEV come from the germline V gene (reference sequence). The CDR3 sequence: CASSLPGERPQHF. For the CDR3, the DNA is TGTGCCAGCAGTTTACCAGGGGAAAGGCCCCAGCATTTT.

This chain connects TRBV21-1 to TRBJ1-3. TRBV21-1 is an annotated pseudogene. This CDR3 comprises 13 residues. CDR3 coding DNA: TGTGCCAGCATGGTTACGGCTGGAAACACCATATATTTT. As protein: CASMVTAGNTIYF.

This sequence joins TRBV27 and TRBJ2-5; weak D call: TRBD2 (5 bases). This CDR3 comprises 15 residues. Germline V lookup: CDR1 MNHEY, CDR2 SMNVEV (reference sequence). Trimming took 1 base from V and 2 from J, leaving 11 bases between them. CDR3 nucleotides: TGTGCCAGCAGTTTATTACGTAGCGCTCAAGAGACCCAGTACTTC. The encoded protein is CASSLLRSAQETQYF.

The CDR3 DNA is TGTGCCAGCACCATGGGACAGGGGCCCCTCTACGAGCAGTACTTC. It translates to CASTMGQGPLYEQYF. The V and J genes are TRBV6-1 and TRBJ2-7; 10 bases match TRBD1. Germline V gene sequence: CDR1 MNHNS, CDR2 SASEGT. The CDR3 extends over 15 amino acids. The V gene end was trimmed by 7 bases and the J gene end by 3 bases; junction bases not matched to a gene: 9.

This chain joins TRBV7-7 and TRBJ2-2, with 8 positions matching TRBD2. The junction had 2 bases not matched to a gene; V was cut back by 1 base and J by 4 bases. The CDR3 loop spans 15 amino acids. The germline V gene has CDR1 SSHAT and CDR2 FNYEAQ (reference sequence). CDR3 nucleotide sequence: TGTGCCAGCAGCTTAGGAGCGGGGGCCACCGGGGAGCTGTTTTTT. Translation gives CASSLGAGATGELFF.

The chain has TRBV5-1 and TRBJ1-6; unclear D gene. This CDR3 contains 14 residues. V lost 0 bases and J lost 9, with 10 bases in between. Germline assignment: CDR1 SGHRS and CDR2 YFSETQ. DNA for the CDR3: TGCGCCAGCAGCTTGGCCCAGGTTGGTTCACCCCTCCACTTT. It is translated as CASSLAQVGSPLHF.

A single count supports this clone. V and J are TRBV11-2 and TRBJ2-7; TRBD2 matches 15 bases. CDR3 length: 15 amino acids. V dropped 5 bases and J dropped 7; count of bases not matched to a gene: 6. Germline values: CDR1 SGHAT, CDR2 FQNNGV. The CDR3 is CASSPVGLAGGEQYF. The CDR3, as DNA: TGTGCCAGCAGCCCCGTGGGACTAGCGGGAGGTGAGCAGTACTTC. The full variable domain, completed using reference TRBV11-2 and TRBJ2-7, is EAGVAQSPRYKIIEKRQSVAFWCNPISGHATLYWYQQILGQGPKLLIQFQNNGVVDDSQLPKDRFSAERLKGVDSTLKIQPAKLEDSAVYLCASSPVGLAGGEQYFGPGTRLTVT.

This chain links TRBV5-1 with TRBJ1-3; tentative D call: TRBD1 (6 bases). In germline, CDR1 is SGHRS, CDR2 YFSETQ. V dropped 3 bases and J dropped 0 bases, with 10 bases sitting between them. The CDR3 consists of 15 residues. CDR3 in DNA: TGCGCCAGCAGCTCAGGGGAAATCTCTGGAAACACCATATATTTT. Its protein is CASSSGEISGNTIYF.

V gene TRBV7-3 combines with J gene TRBJ1-3; D perhaps matches TRBD1 (6 bases). This CDR3 has 14 residues. CDR1 SGHTA and CDR2 FQGTGA come from the germline V gene. Trimming removed 5 bases at V and 4 bases at J, with 12 bases between. The DNA of the CDR3 is TGTGCCAGCAGCCAGACAGGACTCGGAAACACCATATATTTT. It is translated as CASSQTGLGNTIYF.

V is TRBV7-9 and J is TRBJ1-2; D remains ambiguous. CDR1 and CDR2 from the germline V gene are SEHNR and FQNEAQ (reference sequence). The CDR3 length is 17 residues. V was pared by 0 bases and J by 6 bases, with 20 bases between. The CDR3 DNA sequence: TGTGCCAGCAGCTTAGCGGATTGGCGGGGTGCGGAGGATGGCTACACCTTC. Translation: CASSLADWRGAEDGYTF.

In this sample, this clone turned up once. CDR3 sequence reads: CASSSRTGGSTEAFF. DNA for the CDR3: TGTGCCAGCAGTTCTAGGACAGGGGGCTCCACTGAAGCTTTCTTT. V is TRBV6-5 and J is TRBJ1-1; 11 nucleotides match TRBD1. After removal of 4 bases from V and 4 bases from J, the junction contained 5 bases not matched to a gene. The CDR3 has 15 amino acids. The germline V gene has CDR1 MNHEY and CDR2 SVGAGI.